This T cell receptor beta chain was documented in a study of T cell repertoires in cytomegalovirus infection. For the study at large: Recently identified HLA-C-restricted CMV epitopes were among the peptides used. From public TCR beta signatures came an indication of both CMV infection and matching HLA type.

V was pared by 5 bases and J by 9 bases, with 17 bases between. This CDR3 has 14 amino acids. The germline CDR1 and CDR2 sequences are SGHVS and FQNEAQ. At least ten counts were recorded for this clonotype. The antigen remains undetermined. Broader study findings: Individuals carrying CMV plus the relevant HLA were identified by cumulative frequency of public TCR beta families. CMV-specific HLA-C-restricted TCR beta clonotypes dominated the ex vivo response.

One entry per CDR3 protein results from TCRdb running MiXCR on the reads. The data contain about 920,000 distinct CDR3 sequences, 30% to 40% of them singletons. Sequencing used cultured CD8+ T cells from PBMCs, obtained from culture after CMV antigen stimulation. The sequence was collected from a human donor in good health (CMV status not recorded). Some clones in this sample may be carry-over from other donors' samples. The J gene is TRBJ2-1, the V gene TRBV7-8, with unresolved D. This CDR3 reads CASSPRATVVEQFF. The CDR3 region has the DNA TGTGCCAGCAGCCCCCGGGCTACAGTTGTTGAGCAGTTCTTC.